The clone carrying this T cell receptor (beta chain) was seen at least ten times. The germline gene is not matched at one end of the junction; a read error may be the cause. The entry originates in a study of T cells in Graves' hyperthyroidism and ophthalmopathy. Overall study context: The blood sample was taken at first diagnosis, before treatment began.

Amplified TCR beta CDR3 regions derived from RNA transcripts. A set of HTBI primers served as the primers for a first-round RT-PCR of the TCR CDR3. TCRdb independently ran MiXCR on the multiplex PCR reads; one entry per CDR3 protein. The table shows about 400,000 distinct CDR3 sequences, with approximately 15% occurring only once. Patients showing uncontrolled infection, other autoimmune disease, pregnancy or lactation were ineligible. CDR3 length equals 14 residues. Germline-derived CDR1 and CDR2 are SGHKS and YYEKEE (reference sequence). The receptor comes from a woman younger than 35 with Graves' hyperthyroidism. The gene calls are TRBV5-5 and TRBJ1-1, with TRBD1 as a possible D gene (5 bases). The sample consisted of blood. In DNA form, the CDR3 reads TGTACCAGCAGCCCAAAGGGACGGGGCACTGAAGCTTTCTTT. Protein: CTSSPKGRGTEAFF. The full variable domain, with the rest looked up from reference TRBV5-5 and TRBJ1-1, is DAGVTQSPTHLIKTRGQQVTLRCSPISGHKSVSWYQQVLGQGPQFIFQYYEKEERGRGNFPDRFSARQFPNYSSELNVNALLLGDSALYLCTSSPKGRGTEAFFGQGTRLTVV.